This T cell receptor beta chain derives from a study of CD8+ T cells in alopecia areata. Study-level points and caveats: Tofacitinib produced a significant decrease in scalp clonality and in expanded CD8+ clones among the top 100. Sequences from scalp samples also cover resident alphabeta T cells of normal skin.

The length of the CDR3 is 16 residues. Trimming stripped 0 bases from V and 1 base from J, with 11 bases between. The germline V gene has CDR1 LGHNA and CDR2 YSLEER. The table lists this clone with a few counts. Its matching antigen is unknown. Treatment defined: oral pan-JAK inhibitor, 5-10 mg twice daily. Alopecia areata patients provided lesional scalp punch biopsies and peripheral blood, both collected for the study. Extraction and reverse transcription of RNA yielded cDNA as the sequencing template. Sequenced by immunoSEQ multiplex PCR; TCRdb stores in-frame clones only, minus some. The sample yields about 140,000 clones, nearly 55% seen once.

The gene calls are TRBV4-3 and TRBJ2-3, with D perhaps TRBD1 or TRBD2 (5 bases each). This TCR was sampled from a human donor with alopecia areata. Sample: CD8+ T cells sorted from blood, taken at week 4, from a patient treated with tofacitinib. The CDR3 loop is CASSQDRGVGTDTQYF. The CDR3 nucleotides are TGCGCCAGCAGCCAAGACAGAGGGGTGGGCACAGATACGCAGTATTTT.